The clone carrying this T cell receptor beta chain has a count of ten or more. The antigen remains unidentified. Patients were all untreated before their thyroid surgery. The sample is drawn from a study of metastatic and nonmetastatic thyroid tumors. At the level of the study: The authors compared repertoires across blood and tumor or nodule tissue from malignant and benign thyroid patients. Regarding the study as a whole: As reported, TCR beta diversity in blood and tumor was significantly higher in malignant thyroid tumors than in benign nodules.

In the original analysis: Construction of a distant-metastasis classifier for papillary thyroid cancer relied on CDR3 differences across clinicopathological groups. TCRdb re-analyzed the PCR reads through MiXCR. These V and J calls are TCRdb output, not the study's own analysis. The sample contains 25,000 to 35,000 clones, 15% to 20% of which appear only once. The sequence derives from a female donor with papillary thyroid cancer or a benign thyroid nodule (not recorded which). Some clones in this sample may be carry-over from other donors' samples. The sample comprised blood.

The CDR3 region is CASSWQQGVTYEQYF. CDR3 nucleotides: TGTGCCAGCAGTTGGCAGCAGGGGGTAACCTACGAGCAGTACTTC. V usage is TRBV27 and J usage is TRBJ2-7; 7 bases fit TRBD1. The germline CDR1 and CDR2 sequences are MNHEY and SMNVEV (reference sequence). Trimming at V came to 4 bases and at J to 2 bases, leaving 8 bases not matched to a gene. This CDR3 is 15 amino acids long.